This TCR beta chain was sequenced for a study of low-dose radiotherapy and immunotherapy resistance in tumors. Study summary: Participants in Cohort 2 were given 1 Gy per fraction every two weeks, for 13 Gy over 26 weeks. Oral aspirin at 300 mg was taken daily by patients for four cycles, beginning on cycle 1 day 1.

This clonotype showed up many times. As for time point: after trial treatment. Noted treatment: LDRT plus nivolumab, ipilimumab, low-dose cyclophosphamide and aspirin (RACIN trial). Each donor was administered nivolumab, ipilimumab, aspirin, low-dose cyclophosphamide and low-dose radiotherapy. TRAV- and TRBV-specific primers primed first-strand cDNA, covering alpha and beta chains. TCR amplification used around 19 PCR cycles, a constant-region primer and a V-primer adapter. TCRdb recomputed calls from the reads with MiXCR, one row per CDR3 protein. The sample consists of 50,000 or so distinct CDR3 sequences, around a quarter of them appearing once. Germline loops: CDR1 LGHDT, CDR2 YNNKEL (reference sequence). The CDR3 extends over 12 amino acids. Trimming pared 3 bases from V and 5 bases from J, leaving 6 bases between.

The source of this sequence is a male donor with prostate cancer. The chain joins TRBV3-1 to TRBJ2-3; the D is unclear. This specimen consisted of PBMCs, obtained after low-dose radiotherapy plus immunotherapy. The CDR3 sequence: CASSHRKDTQYF. The DNA of the CDR3 is TGTGCCAGCAGCCATCGAAAAGATACGCAGTATTTT.